Many counts were recorded for the clone carrying this T cell receptor (beta chain). The antigen remains undetermined. The data originate from a study of Graves' ophthalmopathy and Graves' hyperthyroidism. As for the study in general: Peripheral blood was collected at initial diagnosis, before any treatment.

Scientists amplified the TCR beta CDR3 regions from RNA transcripts. Scientists carried out first-round RT-PCR using HTBI primers and then a second-round multiplex PCR. TCRdb itself ran the multiplex PCR reads through MiXCR, one entry per CDR3 protein. The repertoire has about 380,000 distinct CDR3 sequences, 15% of them found once; the top ten carry roughly 7%. Trimming stripped 8 bases from V and 7 bases from J, with 14 bases between. The CDR3 extends over 12 amino acids. Germline assignment: CDR1 SNHLY and CDR2 FYNNEI. General study findings and limits: Most thyroid-expanded clonotypes exceeding 0.001 frequency were also found in blood. The model's ophthalmopathy progression predictions had approximately 71% sensitivity and 72.22% specificity.

The chain has TRBV2 and TRBJ1-2; D gene uncertain. The sequence derives from a young woman with stable Graves' hyperthyroidism. Sequenced material: peripheral blood. The DNA of the CDR3 is TGTGCCAGCCCCCTCAAGACGTCTGGCTACACCTTC. Its protein is CASPLKTSGYTF.